The TCR beta chain under discussion was sequenced for a study of shared clonotypes between healthy human individuals. An assay was performed, and its level was deep. The table came from immunoSEQ multiplex PCR; TCRdb's copy has only in-frame clones and leaves some out. The data show approximately 110,000 clones, approximately 70% seen once. Concerning this clone itself: No antigen is known for it.

Study-wide findings and caveats: Generation probability values for non-shared clonotypes were lower than those for clonotypes shared by all four donors.

This clonotype was obtained from a woman in her 30s in good health. Material for sequencing was memory CD8+ T cells sorted from blood. Subset reported: CD45RO+ cells pooled with CCR7-negative TemRA cells.

In DNA, the CDR3 is TGTGCCAGCAGCCGGGGGCGTAGCGGGAGACGACGAGAGCAGTACTTC. This gives the protein CASSRGRSGRRREQYF. The V gene is TRBV7-9, the J gene TRBJ2-5; 9 positions match TRBD2. Germline values: CDR1 SEHNR, CDR2 FQNEAQ (reference sequence). CDR3 length: 16 amino acids. J lost 11 bases, V lost 5 bases, and 18 bases had no gene match.